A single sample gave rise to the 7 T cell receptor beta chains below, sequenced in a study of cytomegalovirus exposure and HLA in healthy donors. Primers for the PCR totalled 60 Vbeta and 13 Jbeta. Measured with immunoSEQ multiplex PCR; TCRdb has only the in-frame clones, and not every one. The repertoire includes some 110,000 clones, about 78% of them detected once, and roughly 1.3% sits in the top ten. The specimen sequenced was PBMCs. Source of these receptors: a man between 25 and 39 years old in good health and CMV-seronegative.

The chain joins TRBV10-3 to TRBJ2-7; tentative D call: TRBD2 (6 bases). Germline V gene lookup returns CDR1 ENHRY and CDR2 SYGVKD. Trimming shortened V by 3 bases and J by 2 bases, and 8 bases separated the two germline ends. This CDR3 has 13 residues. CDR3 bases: TGTGCCATCAGTGACGGGGGAGCCTACGAGCAGTACTTC. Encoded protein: CAISDGGAYEQYF.

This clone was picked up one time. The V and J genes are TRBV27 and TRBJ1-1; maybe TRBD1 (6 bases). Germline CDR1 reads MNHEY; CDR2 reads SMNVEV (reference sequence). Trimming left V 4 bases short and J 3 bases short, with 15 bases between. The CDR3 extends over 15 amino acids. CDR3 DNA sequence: TGTGCCAGCAGTTCGTCAGGGGTTGGGGACACTGAAGCTTTCTTT. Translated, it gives CASSSSGVGDTEAFF.

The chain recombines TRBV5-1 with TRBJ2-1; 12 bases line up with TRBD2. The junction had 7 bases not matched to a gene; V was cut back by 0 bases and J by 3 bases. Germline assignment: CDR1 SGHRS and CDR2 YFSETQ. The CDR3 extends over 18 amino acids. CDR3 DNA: TGCGCCAGCAGCTTGGGGACTAGCGGGGACATCATCTACAATGAGCAGTTCTTC. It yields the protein CASSLGTSGDIIYNEQFF.

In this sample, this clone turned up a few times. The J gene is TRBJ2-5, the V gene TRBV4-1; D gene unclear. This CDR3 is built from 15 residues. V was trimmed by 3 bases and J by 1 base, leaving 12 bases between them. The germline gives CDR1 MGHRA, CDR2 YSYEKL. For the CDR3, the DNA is TGCGCCAGCAGCCACCCCGCCGGCGGCCAAGAGACCCAGTACTTC. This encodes CASSHPAGGQETQYF.

The CDR3 DNA follows: TGTGCCAGCAGCTTCAGGGTAGCGGGAGATCCGTCCTACGAGCAGTACTTC. Protein: CASSFRVAGDPSYEQYF. The rearrangement joins TRBV11-2 to TRBJ2-7, with TRBD2 matching over 9 bases. The CDR3 extends over 17 amino acids. Trimming cost V 3 bases and J 1 base; bases outside gene matches: 10. The V gene's germline CDR1 is SGHAT and CDR2 FQNNGV. Filled out from reference TRBV11-2 and TRBJ2-7, the complete variable domain reads EAGVAQSPRYKIIEKRQSVAFWCNPISGHATLYWYQQILGQGPKLLIQFQNNGVVDDSQLPKDRFSAERLKGVDSTLKIQPAKLEDSAVYLCASSFRVAGDPSYEQYFGPGTRLTVT.

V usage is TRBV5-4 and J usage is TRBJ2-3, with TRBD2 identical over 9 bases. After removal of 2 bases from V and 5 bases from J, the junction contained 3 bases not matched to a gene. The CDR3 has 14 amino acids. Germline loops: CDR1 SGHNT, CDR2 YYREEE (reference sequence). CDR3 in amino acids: CASSFGGGEDTQYF. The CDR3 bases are TGTGCCAGCAGCTTTGGCGGGGGGGAAGATACGCAGTATTTT.

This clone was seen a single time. CDR3 in DNA: TGTGCCAGTAGTTTGGGCAACACTGAAGCTTTCTTT. Amino acid sequence: CASSLGNTEAFF. V and J are TRBV19 and TRBJ1-1; D unresolved. CDR1 and CDR2 from the germline V gene are LNHDA and SQIVND (reference sequence). V lost 5 bases and J 2 bases, leaving 6 bases between the germline ends. The CDR3 runs to 12 residues. The full variable domain, completed using reference TRBV19 and TRBJ1-1, is DGGITQSPKYLFRKEGQNVTLSCEQNLNHDAMYWYRQDPGQGLRLIYYSQIVNDFQKGDIAEGYSVSREKKESFPLTVTSAQKNPTAFYLCASSLGNTEAFFGQGTRLTVV.